This T cell receptor beta chain was observed in a study of cytomegalovirus exposure and HLA in healthy donors. Trimming removed 5 bases at V and 7 bases at J, with 13 bases between. This CDR3 has 13 amino acids. From germline, CDR1 is SGHNT and CDR2 YENEEA. General study findings and limits: Associated with cytomegalovirus, according to the listing, were 150 to 200 TCR beta chains. TCR beta sequences reportedly predicted most subjects' HLA-A and HLA-B alleles accurately. Most TCRs appeared rarely, but some public TCRs recurred in many donors. The classifier reportedly diagnosed cytomegalovirus status with high sensitivity and specificity.

In the case of this clone: Its matching antigen is unknown.

PCR amplification relied on 60 Vbeta primers (plus 13 Jbeta primers). Method: immunoSEQ multiplex PCR; TCRdb's copy keeps in-frame clones and lacks some. The table shows approximately 140,000 clones, with over 70% occurring only once. The specimen was PBMCs. The chain combines TRBV11-3 with TRBJ2-3; TRBD1 might be the D (5 bases). The TCR comes from a woman aged 55-75 years in good health and CMV-seropositive. DNA for the CDR3: TGTGCCAGCAGCAAGGGGAACACGAATACGCAGTATTTT. Translation: CASSKGNTNTQYF.